This T cell receptor beta chain was identified in a study of T cells in localized non-small cell lung cancer. Repertoires were generated with immunoSEQ multiplex PCR, while TCRdb's copy carries only in-frame clones and drops some. The table shows about 11,000 clones, with roughly half occurring only once. Germline CDR1 reads SQVTM; CDR2 reads ANQGSEA. This CDR3 comprises 15 residues. V lost 0 bases, J lost 4 bases, and 15 bases lay in between. Sequenced material: lymph node tissue, taken before any cancer treatment. The sequence was collected from a woman aged 35-75 years with stage II squamous cell lung carcinoma. The rearrangement uses TRBV29-1 and TRBJ1-1; D is undetermined. CDR3 region: CSVEEGWSSGTEAFF. CDR3 bases: TGCAGCGTTGAAGAGGGCTGGTCGTCGGGCACTGAAGCTTTCTTT.